This T cell receptor (beta chain) was profiled in a study of cytomegalovirus exposure and HLA in healthy donors. This CDR3 has 15 amino acids. Germline loops: CDR1 SGHRS, CDR2 YFSETQ. V was pared by 4 bases and J by 4 bases, with 8 bases of the junction left unmatched. It was with 60 Vbeta and 13 Jbeta primers that the PCR ran. Assay used: immunoSEQ multiplex PCR; TCRdb lists only in-frame clones, some missing. The sample consists of around 190,000 clones, more than 75% of them appearing once. This TCR derives from a woman aged 25 to 39 in good health and CMV-seropositive. V gene TRBV5-1 combines with J gene TRBJ1-1; 9 nucleotides agree with TRBD1. Sequencing was carried out using PBMCs. The CDR3 here is CASSLETGGGTEAFF. The CDR3 DNA reads as TGCGCCAGCAGCCTAGAGACAGGGGGGGGCACTGAAGCTTTCTTT.